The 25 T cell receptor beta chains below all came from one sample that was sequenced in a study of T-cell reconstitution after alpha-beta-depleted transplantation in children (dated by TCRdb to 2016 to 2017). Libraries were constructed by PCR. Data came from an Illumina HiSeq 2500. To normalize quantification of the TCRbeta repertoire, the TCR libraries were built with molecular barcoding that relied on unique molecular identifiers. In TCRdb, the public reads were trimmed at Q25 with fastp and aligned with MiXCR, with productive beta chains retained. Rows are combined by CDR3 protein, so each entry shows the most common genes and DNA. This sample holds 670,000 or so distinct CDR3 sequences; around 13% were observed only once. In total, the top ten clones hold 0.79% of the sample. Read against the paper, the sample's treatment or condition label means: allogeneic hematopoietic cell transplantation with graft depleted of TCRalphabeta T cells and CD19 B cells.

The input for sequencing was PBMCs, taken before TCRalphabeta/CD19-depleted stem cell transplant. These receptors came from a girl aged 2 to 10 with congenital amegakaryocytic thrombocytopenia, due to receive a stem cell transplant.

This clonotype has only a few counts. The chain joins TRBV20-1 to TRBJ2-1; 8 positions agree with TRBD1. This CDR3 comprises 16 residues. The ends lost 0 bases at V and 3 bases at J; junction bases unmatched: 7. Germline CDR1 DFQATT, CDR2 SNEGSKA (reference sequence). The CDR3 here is CSARDPQGANYNEQFF. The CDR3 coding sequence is TGCAGTGCTAGAGACCCGCAGGGGGCTAACTACAATGAGCAGTTCTTC.

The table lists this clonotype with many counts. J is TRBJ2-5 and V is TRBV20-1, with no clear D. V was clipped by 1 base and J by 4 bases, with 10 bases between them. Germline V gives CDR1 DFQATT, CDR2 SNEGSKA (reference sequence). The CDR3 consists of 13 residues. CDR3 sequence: CSARVGSRETQYF. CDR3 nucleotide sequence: TGCAGTGCTAGAGTAGGAAGCCGAGAGACCCAGTACTTC.

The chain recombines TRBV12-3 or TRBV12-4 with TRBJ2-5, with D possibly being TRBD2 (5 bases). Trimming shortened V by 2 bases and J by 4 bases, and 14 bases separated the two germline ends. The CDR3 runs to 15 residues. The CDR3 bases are TGTGCCAGCAGTTTACCCCCCCGAGGGCTAGAGACCCAGTACTTC. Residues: CASSLPPRGLETQYF.

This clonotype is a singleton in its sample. CDR3 in DNA: TGCGCCAGCAGTGAGGGTTGGGGAGAAAATGAGCAGTTCTTC. Translating gives CASSEGWGENEQFF. V usage is TRBV10-2 and J usage is TRBJ2-1, with D possibly TRBD2 on 5 matching bases. Germline assignment: CDR1 WSHSY and CDR2 SAAADI. Trimming removed 2 bases from V and 7 bases from J, with 12 bases in between. The CDR3 loop spans 14 amino acids.

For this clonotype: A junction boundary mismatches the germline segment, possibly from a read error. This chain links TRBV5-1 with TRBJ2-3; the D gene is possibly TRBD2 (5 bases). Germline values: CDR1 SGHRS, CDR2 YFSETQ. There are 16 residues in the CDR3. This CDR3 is CASSLAWEPGTDTPYF. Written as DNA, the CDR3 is TGCGCCAGCAGCTTGGCCTGGGAGCCGGGCACAGATACGCCGTATTTT.

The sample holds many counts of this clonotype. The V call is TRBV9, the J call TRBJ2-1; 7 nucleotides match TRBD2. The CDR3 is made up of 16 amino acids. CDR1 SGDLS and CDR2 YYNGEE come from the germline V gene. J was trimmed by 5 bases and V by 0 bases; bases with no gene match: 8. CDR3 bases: TGTGCCAGCAGCGTAGATATTAAGCGGGGTAACAATGAGCAGTTCTTC. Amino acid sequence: CASSVDIKRGNNEQFF.

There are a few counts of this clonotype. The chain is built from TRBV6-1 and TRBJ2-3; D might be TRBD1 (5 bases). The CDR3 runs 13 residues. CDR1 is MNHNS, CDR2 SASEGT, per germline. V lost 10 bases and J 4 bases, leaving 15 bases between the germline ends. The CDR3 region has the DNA TGTGCCACCCGAGACCCAGGGCCAGATACGCAGTATTTT. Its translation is CATRDPGPDTQYF.

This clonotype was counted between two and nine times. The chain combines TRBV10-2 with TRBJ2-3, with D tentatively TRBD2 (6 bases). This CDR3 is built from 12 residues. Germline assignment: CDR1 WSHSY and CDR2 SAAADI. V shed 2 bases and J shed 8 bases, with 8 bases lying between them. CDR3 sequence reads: CASSETSSTQYF. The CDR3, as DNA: TGCGCCAGCAGTGAGACTAGCAGTACGCAGTATTTT.

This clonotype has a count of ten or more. The CDR3 loop reads CASSYYRDMNTEAFF. CDR3 sequence (DNA): TGTGCCAGCAGCTATTACCGGGACATGAACACTGAAGCTTTCTTT. The chain employs TRBV5-6 and TRBJ1-1; the D gene is possibly TRBD1 (6 bases). Germline V gene data show CDR1 as SGHDT and CDR2 as YYEEEE. The CDR3 has 15 amino acids. V lost 3 bases and J 0 bases, leaving 12 bases between the germline ends.

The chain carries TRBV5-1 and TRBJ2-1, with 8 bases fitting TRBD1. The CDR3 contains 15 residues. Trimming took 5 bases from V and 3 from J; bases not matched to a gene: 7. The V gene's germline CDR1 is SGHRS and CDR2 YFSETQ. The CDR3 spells CASRRGQVDYNEQFF. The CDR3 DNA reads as TGCGCCAGCAGAAGGGGACAGGTGGACTACAATGAGCAGTTCTTC.

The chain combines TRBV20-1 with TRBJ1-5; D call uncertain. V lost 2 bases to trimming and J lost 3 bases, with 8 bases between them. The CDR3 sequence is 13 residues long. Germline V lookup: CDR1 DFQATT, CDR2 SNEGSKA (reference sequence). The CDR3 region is CSARMAVNQPQHF. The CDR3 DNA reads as TGCAGTGCTAGAATGGCCGTCAATCAGCCCCAGCATTTT.

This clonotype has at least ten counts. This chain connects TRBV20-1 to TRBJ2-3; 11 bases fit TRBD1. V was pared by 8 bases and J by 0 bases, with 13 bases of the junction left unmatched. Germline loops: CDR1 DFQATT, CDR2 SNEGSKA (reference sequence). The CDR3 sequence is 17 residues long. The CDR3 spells CSLSGTGGHLSTDTQYF. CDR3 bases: TGCAGTCTCTCCGGGACAGGGGGACACCTTAGCACAGATACGCAGTATTTT.

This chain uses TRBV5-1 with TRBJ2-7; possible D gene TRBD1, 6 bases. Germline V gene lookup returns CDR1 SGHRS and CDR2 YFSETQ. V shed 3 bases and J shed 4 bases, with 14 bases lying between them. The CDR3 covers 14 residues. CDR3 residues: CASSYDSGVYEQYF. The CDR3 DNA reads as TGCGCCAGCAGCTACGACTCAGGGGTATACGAGCAGTACTTC.

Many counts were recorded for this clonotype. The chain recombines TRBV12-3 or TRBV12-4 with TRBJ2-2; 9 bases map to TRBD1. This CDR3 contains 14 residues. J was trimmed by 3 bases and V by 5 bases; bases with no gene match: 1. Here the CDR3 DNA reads TGTGCCAGCAGTAGGACAGGGGACACCGGGGAGCTGTTTTTT. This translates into CASSRTGDTGELFF.

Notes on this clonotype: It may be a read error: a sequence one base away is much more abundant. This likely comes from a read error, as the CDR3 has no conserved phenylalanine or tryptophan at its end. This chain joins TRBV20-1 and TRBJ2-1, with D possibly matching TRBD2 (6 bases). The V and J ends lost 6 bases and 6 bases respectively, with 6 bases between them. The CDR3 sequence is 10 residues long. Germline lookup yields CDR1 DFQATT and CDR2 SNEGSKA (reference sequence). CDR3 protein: CSAGGNEQFL. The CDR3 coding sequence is TGCAGTGCCGGGGGCAATGAGCAGTTCCTC.

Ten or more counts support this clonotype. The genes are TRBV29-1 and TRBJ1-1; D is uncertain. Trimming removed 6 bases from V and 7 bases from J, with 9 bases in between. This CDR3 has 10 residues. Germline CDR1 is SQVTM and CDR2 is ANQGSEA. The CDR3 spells CSVRDFEAFF. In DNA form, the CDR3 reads TGCAGCGTGCGGGATTTTGAAGCTTTCTTT.

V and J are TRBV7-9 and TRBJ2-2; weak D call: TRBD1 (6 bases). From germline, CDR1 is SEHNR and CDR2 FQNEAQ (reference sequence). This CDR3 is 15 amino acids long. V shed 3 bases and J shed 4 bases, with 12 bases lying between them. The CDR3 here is CASSFLTGSTGELFF. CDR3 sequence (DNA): TGTGCCAGCAGCTTTCTCACAGGGTCCACCGGGGAGCTGTTTTTT.

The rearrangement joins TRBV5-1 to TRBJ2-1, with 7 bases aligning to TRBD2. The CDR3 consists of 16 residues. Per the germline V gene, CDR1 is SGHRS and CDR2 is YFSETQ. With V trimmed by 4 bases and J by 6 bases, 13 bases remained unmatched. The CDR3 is CASSPLLRETPNEQFF. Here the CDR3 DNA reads TGCGCCAGCAGCCCCCTTTTGCGGGAGACCCCCAATGAGCAGTTCTTC.

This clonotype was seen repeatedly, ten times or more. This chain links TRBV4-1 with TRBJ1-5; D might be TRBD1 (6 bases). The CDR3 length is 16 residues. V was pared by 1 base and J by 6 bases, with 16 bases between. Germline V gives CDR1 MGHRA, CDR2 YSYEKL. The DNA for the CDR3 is TGCGCCAGCAGCCAAGTTCAGACAGGAAAGGGTCAGCCCCAGCATTTT. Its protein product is CASSQVQTGKGQPQHF.

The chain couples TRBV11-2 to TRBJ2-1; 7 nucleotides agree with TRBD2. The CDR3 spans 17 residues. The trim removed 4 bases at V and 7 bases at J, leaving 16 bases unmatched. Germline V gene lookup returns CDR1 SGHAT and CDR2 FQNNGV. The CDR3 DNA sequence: TGTGCCAGCAGCTCCCTCGCCGGGACTACCATGGATAATGAGCAGTTCTTC. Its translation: CASSSLAGTTMDNEQFF.

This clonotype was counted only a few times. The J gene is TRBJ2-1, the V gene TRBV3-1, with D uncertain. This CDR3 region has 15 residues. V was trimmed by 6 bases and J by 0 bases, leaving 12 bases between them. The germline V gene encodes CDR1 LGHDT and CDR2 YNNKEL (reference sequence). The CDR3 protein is CASRPAGSSYNEQFF. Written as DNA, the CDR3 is TGTGCCAGCAGGCCCGCCGGAAGCTCCTACAATGAGCAGTTCTTC.

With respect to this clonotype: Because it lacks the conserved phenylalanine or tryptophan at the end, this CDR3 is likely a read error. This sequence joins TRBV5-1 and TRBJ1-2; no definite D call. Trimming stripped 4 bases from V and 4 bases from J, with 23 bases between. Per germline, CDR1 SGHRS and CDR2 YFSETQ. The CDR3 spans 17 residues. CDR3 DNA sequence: TGCGCCAGCAGCCCCCAAGAATCAGCCTTTCAATTCTATGGCTACACCTCC. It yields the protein CASSPQESAFQFYGYTS.

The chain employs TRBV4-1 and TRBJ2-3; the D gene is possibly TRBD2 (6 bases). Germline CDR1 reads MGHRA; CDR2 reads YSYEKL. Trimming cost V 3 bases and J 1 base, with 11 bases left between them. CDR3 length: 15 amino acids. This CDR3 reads CASSQTTGGTDTQYF. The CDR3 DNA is TGCGCCAGCAGCCAGACGACGGGGGGCACAGATACGCAGTATTTT.

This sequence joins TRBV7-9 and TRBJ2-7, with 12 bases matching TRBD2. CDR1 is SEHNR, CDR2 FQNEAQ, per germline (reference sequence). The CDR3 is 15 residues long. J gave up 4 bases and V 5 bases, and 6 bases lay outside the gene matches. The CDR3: CASSRLAGGPYEQYF. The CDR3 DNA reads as TGTGCCAGCAGCCGTCTAGCGGGAGGGCCTTACGAGCAGTACTTC.

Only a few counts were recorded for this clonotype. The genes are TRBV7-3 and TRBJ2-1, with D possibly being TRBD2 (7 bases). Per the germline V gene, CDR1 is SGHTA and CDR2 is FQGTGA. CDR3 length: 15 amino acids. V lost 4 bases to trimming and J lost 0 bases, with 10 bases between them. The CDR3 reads CASSYRGASYNEQFF. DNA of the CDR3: TGTGCCAGCAGCTATCGGGGGGCCTCCTACAATGAGCAGTTCTTC.